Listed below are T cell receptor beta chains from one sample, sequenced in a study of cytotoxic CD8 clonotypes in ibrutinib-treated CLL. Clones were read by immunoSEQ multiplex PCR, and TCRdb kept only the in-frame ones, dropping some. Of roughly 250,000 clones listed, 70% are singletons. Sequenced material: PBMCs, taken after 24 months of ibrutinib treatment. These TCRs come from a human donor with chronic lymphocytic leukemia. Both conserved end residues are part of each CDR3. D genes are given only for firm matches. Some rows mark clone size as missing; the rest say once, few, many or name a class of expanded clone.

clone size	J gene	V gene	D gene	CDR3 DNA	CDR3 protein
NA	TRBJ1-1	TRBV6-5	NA	TGTGCCAGCAGTGCGACGGTGGACACTGAAGCTTTCTTT	CASSATVDTEAFF
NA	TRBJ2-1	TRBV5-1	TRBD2	TGCGCCAGCAGCCCCACCGCGGCGGGAGGGAACAATGAGCAGTTCTTC	CASSPTAAGGNNEQFF
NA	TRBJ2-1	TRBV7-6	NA	TGTGCCAGCAGCTTAACCAATGAGCAGTTCTTC	CASSLTNEQFF
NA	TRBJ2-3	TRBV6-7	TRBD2	TGTGCCAGCAGAGCCTGCGGGAGCGGAGCTAGCACAGATACGCAGTATTTT	CASRACGSGASTDTQYF
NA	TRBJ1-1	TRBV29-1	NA	TGCAGCGTTCGAGGTTCGCAGATAAACACTGAAGCTTTCTTT	CSVRGSQINTEAFF
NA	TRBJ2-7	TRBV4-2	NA	TGTGCCAGCAGCCCGCAAGTAGCCTACGAGCAGTACTTC	CASSPQVAYEQYF
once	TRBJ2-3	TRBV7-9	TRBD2	TGTGCCAGCAGCGCCCGCCCTGATAGCGGGAGGGGGGATACGCAGTATTTT	CASSARPDSGRGDTQYF
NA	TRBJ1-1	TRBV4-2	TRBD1	TGTGCCAGCAGCCAAGACGGACAGGGGCCCACTGAAGCTTTCTTT	CASSQDGQGPTEAFF
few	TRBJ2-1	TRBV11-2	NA	TGTGCCAGCAGCTTAGCTACAGGGATCTCCTACAATGAGCAGTTCTTC	CASSLATGISYNEQFF
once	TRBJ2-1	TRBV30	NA	TGTGCCCGTACCAGGGTCCCCCGGTGTGGGCAGTTCTTC	CARTRVPRCGQFF
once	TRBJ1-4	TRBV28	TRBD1	TGTGCCAGCAGTTCCCAACAGGGGTTTGGACTGTTTTTT	CASSSQQGFGLFF
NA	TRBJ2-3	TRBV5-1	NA	TGCGCCAGCAGCCCAGGGGTGATTGGCACAGATACGCAGTATTTT	CASSPGVIGTDTQYF
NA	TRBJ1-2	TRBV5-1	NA	TGCGCCAGCAGCTCCGGGGTCGGAGCGAACTATGGCTACACCTTC	CASSSGVGANYGYTF
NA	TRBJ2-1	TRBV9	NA	TGTGCCAGCAGCGTAGACGGGGACTACAATGAGCAGTTCTTC	CASSVDGDYNEQFF
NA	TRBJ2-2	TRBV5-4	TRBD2	TGTGCCAGCAGCCCCTCACTGGAGGCGGGAGAGGCCGGGGAGCTGTTTTTT	CASSPSLEAGEAGELFF
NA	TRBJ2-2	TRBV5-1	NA	TGCGCCAGCAGCTCCCTCGGGACGGGGAACACCGGGGAGCTGTTTTTT	CASSSLGTGNTGELFF
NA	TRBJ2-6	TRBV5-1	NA	TGCGCCAGCAGCTTAATTGGTCTTGGGGCCAACGTCCTGACTTTC	CASSLIGLGANVLTF
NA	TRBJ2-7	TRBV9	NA	TGTGCCAGCAGTTACGACTCAGCCCCAGCGAGGGAGCAGTACTTC	CASSYDSAPAREQYF
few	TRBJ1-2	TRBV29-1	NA	TGCAGCGTTGAAGATGTCAAGGTCTATGGCTACACCTTC	CSVEDVKVYGYTF
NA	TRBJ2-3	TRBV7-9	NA	TGTGCCAGCAGCTCCGAGTCTGGTTTCGAGCAGTATTTT	CASSSESGFEQYF
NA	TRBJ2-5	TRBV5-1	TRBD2	TGCGCCAGCAGCCCGCACCTAGCGGGAGGCGGGGAGACCCAGTACTTC	CASSPHLAGGGETQYF
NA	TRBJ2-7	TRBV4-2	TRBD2	TGTGCCAGCAGCCAAGTTTCGCCTAGCGGGAGTGGTGAGCAGTACTTC	CASSQVSPSGSGEQYF
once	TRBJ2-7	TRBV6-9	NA	TGTGCCAGCGAAAAAAACTACCCGTTTTCCTACGAGCAGTACTTC	CASEKNYPFSYEQYF
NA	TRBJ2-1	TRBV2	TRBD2	TGTGCCAGTCAGAAAAGCAGGGAGGGATGGAATGAGCAGTTCTTC	CASQKSREGWNEQFF
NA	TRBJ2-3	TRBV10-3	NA	TGTGCCATCAGTGAGTCGGGTGGGGATTCCACAGATACGCAGTATTTT	CAISESGGDSTDTQYF
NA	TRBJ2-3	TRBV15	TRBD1	TGTGCCACCAGCAGAGGGACAGGGGGTACCACAGATACGCAGTATTTT	CATSRGTGGTTDTQYF
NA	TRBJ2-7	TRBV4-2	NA	TGTGCCAGCAGCCAAGGAACAGGGCTCTCCTACGAGCAGTACTTC	CASSQGTGLSYEQYF
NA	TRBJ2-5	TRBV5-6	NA	TGTGCCAGCAGCTTCGGGACCCATGAAAAAGAGACCCAGTACTTC	CASSFGTHEKETQYF
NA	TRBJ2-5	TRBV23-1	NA	TGCGCCACCGATCAACCGGGACAAACGCAAGAGACCCAGTACTTC	CATDQPGQTQETQYF
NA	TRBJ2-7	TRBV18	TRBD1	TGTGCCAGCTCACCTGGGACAGGGAATCCCTACGAGCAGTACTTC	CASSPGTGNPYEQYF
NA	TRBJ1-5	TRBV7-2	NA	TGTGCCAGCACCCGGGGGTATGGCCAGCCCCAGCATTTT	CASTRGYGQPQHF